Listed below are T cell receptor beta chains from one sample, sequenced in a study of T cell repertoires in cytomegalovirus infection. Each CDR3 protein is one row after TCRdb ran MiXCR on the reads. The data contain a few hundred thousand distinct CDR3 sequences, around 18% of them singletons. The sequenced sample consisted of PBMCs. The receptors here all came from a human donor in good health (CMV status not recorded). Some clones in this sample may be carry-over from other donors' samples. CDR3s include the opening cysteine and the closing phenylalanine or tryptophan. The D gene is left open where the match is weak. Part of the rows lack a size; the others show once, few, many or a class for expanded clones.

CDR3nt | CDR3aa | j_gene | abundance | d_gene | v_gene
TGTGCCAGCAGCAACCGTCTCCCAGGGGAGTTCTTC | CASSNRLPGEFF | TRBJ2-1 | NA | NA | TRBV7-9
TGCAGTGCCCCTAGCGGGGGGGGATTCACAGATACGCAGTATTTT | CSAPSGGGFTDTQYF | TRBJ2-3 | NA | TRBD2 | TRBV20-1
TGCAGTGCTAGTATCGGCACCTACAATGAGCAGTTCTTC | CSASIGTYNEQFF | TRBJ2-1 | few | NA | TRBV20-1
TGTGCCAGCAGCTTAGTTGTGGCGGGAGCGGGGCACTACGAGCAGTACTTC | CASSLVVAGAGHYEQYF | TRBJ2-7 | NA | TRBD2 | TRBV7-2
TGCAGTGCTAGCCCGGTTGGAGGCTACACCTTC | CSASPVGGYTF | TRBJ1-2 | NA | NA | TRBV20-1
TGTGCCAGCAGTTACCCGGGGACCAATGAGCAGTTCTTC | CASSYPGTNEQFF | TRBJ2-1 | NA | NA | TRBV6-5
TGTGCCAGTAGTATCGTGGGAGGTGTCTCCTACGAGCAGTACTTC | CASSIVGGVSYEQYF | TRBJ2-7 | NA | NA | TRBV19
TGTGCCAGCAGCTTTCGGGCCACCGGGGAGCTGTTTTTT | CASSFRATGELFF | TRBJ2-2 | NA | NA | TRBV5-5
TGTGCCAGTAGGGGGCTGGAGACCCAGTACTTC | CASRGLETQYF | TRBJ2-5 | few | TRBD1 | TRBV2
TGTGCCAGCAGCTTAGCGGCGACAGAGGAGACCCAGTACTTC | CASSLAATEETQYF | TRBJ2-5 | NA | NA | TRBV7-2
TGTGCCAGCTCACCCCGAGGGGAAAGCCTAGCCGGCTACACCTTC | CASSPRGESLAGYTF | TRBJ1-2 | few | NA | TRBV18
TGCGCCAGCACGCACAACTGGGGACTAGCGGGAGTACGTGGTGAGCAGTTCTTC | CASTHNWGLAGVRGEQFF | TRBJ2-1 | NA | TRBD2 | TRBV10-1
TGCAGCGTTGAAGAGGGGGCTCACTACAATGAGCAGTTCTTC | CSVEEGAHYNEQFF | TRBJ2-1 | few | NA | TRBV29-1
TGTGCCAGCAGCCCGAGAGGGGCGGCCACCGGGGAGCTGTTTTTT | CASSPRGAATGELFF | TRBJ2-2 | many | NA | TRBV28
TGTGCCAGCAGCCCCGAGAGGGGGGAGACCCAGTACTTC | CASSPERGETQYF | TRBJ2-5 | many | NA | TRBV12-3/TRBV12-4
TGTGCCAGCAGCTTGTGGGGTTCGGAAGAGACCCAGTACTTC | CASSLWGSEETQYF | TRBJ2-5 | few | NA | TRBV5-6
TGTGCCAGCAGCTGGGGGGGGGAGCTGGCCTACGAGCAGTACTTC | CASSWGGELAYEQYF | TRBJ2-7 | many | TRBD2 | TRBV28
TGTGCCAGCGGAGACAGGGCCCGACTAGCGGGAGCGCGAGATACGCAGTATTTT | CASGDRARLAGARDTQYF | TRBJ2-3 | NA | TRBD2 | TRBV2
TGTGCCAGCAGCATAAATGAAAAACTGTTTTTT | CASSINEKLFF | TRBJ1-4 | many | NA | TRBV11-2
TGTGCCAGCAGCCTACTCGGTAGCGGGACGAGCACAGATACGCAGTATTTT | CASSLLGSGTSTDTQYF | TRBJ2-3 | few | TRBD2 | TRBV6-2/TRBV6-3
TGTGCCAGCAGCCCCCTCCGGGGGTACAATGAGCAGTTCTTC | CASSPLRGYNEQFF | TRBJ2-1 | NA | NA | TRBV5-5
TGTGCCAGCAGCACGGGTGGGGGGGTCTTTTATGGCTACACCTTC | CASSTGGGVFYGYTF | TRBJ1-2 | many | NA | TRBV7-2
TGTGCCAGCAGCTCCTTCGGGGGGGGGGCGGCCTACAATGAGCAGTTCTTC | CASSSFGGGAAYNEQFF | TRBJ2-1 | few | TRBD2 | TRBV7-9
TGTGCCAGCAGCCTAAGACGGCTCAATCAGCCCCAGCATTTT | CASSLRRLNQPQHF | TRBJ1-5 | NA | NA | TRBV7-8
TGTGCCAGCAGCACAACAGGGATCTATGGCTACACCTTC | CASSTTGIYGYTF | TRBJ1-2 | many | NA | TRBV6-6
TGTGCCAGCAGCAGAGCCTTAAATTACGAGCAGTACTTC | CASSRALNYEQYF | TRBJ2-7 | few | NA | TRBV12-3/TRBV12-4
TGCAGTACGAGGCTAGCGGGGCCCACAGATACGCAGTATTTT | CSTRLAGPTDTQYF | TRBJ2-3 | many | TRBD2 | TRBV20-1
TGTGCCAGCAGCCAAGGAAACGCCCAGGGGGCGTGGGAGACCCAGTACTTC | CASSQGNAQGAWETQYF | TRBJ2-5 | NA | TRBD1 | TRBV7-9
TGCGCCAGCACGAAAAACAGTGCAACTAATGAAAAACTGTTTTTT | CASTKNSATNEKLFF | TRBJ1-4 | NA | NA | TRBV5-1
TGTGCCATCAGTCAATGGGATAGCGGGAGGGAGCACGAGCAGTACTTC | CAISQWDSGREHEQYF | TRBJ2-7 | many | TRBD2 | TRBV10-3
TGCAGTGCTACCAGACAGGGTTTAACTGAAGCTTTCTTT | CSATRQGLTEAFF | TRBJ1-1 | NA | TRBD1 | TRBV20-1
TGTGCCACCCTGGGATGGACCGGGGAGCTGTTTTTT | CATLGWTGELFF | TRBJ2-2 | many | NA | TRBV7-9
TGTGCCAGCAGTGGACAGGGGGAGGATCAGCCCCAGCATTTT | CASSGQGEDQPQHF | TRBJ1-5 | many | TRBD1 | TRBV12-3/TRBV12-4
TGTGCCAGCAGACGGACCGGCAGCTCCTACAATGAGCAGTTCTTC | CASRRTGSSYNEQFF | TRBJ2-1 | many | NA | TRBV7-2
TGCGCCAGCAGCTTGGTACCGGGACAGGGGACCGAGCAGTACTTC | CASSLVPGQGTEQYF | TRBJ2-7 | NA | TRBD1 | TRBV5-1
TGCGCCAGCAGCCCCCTGACAGGGAGGGTTCGCACAGATACGCAGTATTTT | CASSPLTGRVRTDTQYF | TRBJ2-3 | few | NA | TRBV5-1